This is a list of T cell receptor beta chains from one sample in a study of regulatory T cells in long-lasting Graves disease. Each CDR3 protein is one row after TCRdb ran MiXCR on the multiplex PCR reads. The sample carries about 540,000 distinct CDR3 sequences, roughly 12% recorded once. These data also formed part of another study, on T cells in Graves' hyperthyroidism and ophthalmopathy.

The sample here was peripheral blood mononuclear cells (PBMCs), taken at new diagnosis, from a patient treated with antithyroid drugs. All receptors derive from a man aged 25-45 years with Graves disease. Both conserved end residues are part of each CDR3. The D gene is left open where the match is weak. Size values are once, few and many counts, or a class for expanded clones, and some rows have none.

TRBV7-9	many	TRBJ1-6	.	15	TGTGCCAGCAGCTTGCCAGGGCTAAGGAATTCACCCCTCCACTTT	CASSLPGLRNSPLHF
TRBV12-3/TRBV12-4	many	TRBJ1-6	TRBD1	13	TGTGCCAGCAAAGACAGGGGAAATTCACCCCTCCACTTT	CASKDRGNSPLHF
TRBV10-3	few	TRBJ2-1	.	15	TGTGCCATCTCTAACCGGGGCCGCTCCTACAATAAGCAGTTCTTC	CAISNRGRSYNKQFF
TRBV2	many	TRBJ1-2	.	13	TGTGCCAGCAGTGAAGCGCTTCAGGGGGGCTACACCTTC	CASSEALQGGYTF
TRBV5-6	.	TRBJ2-2	.	14	TGTGCCAGCGCACTTCAGATTAACACCGGGGAGCTGTTTTTT	CASALQINTGELFF
TRBV2	many	TRBJ2-3	TRBD2	15	TGTGCCAGCAGTGAAACTAGCGGGAGCACAGATACGCAGTATTTT	CASSETSGSTDTQYF
TRBV19	few	TRBJ2-5	.	17	TGTGCCAGTAGTATAGGTGGAACGCTGGAGTACCAAGAGACCCAGTACTTC	CASSIGGTLEYQETQYF
TRBV2	many	TRBJ1-2	.	14	TGTGCCAGCATTCTTGGGGTAGTCGACTATGGCTACACCTTC	CASILGVVDYGYTF
TRBV28	many	TRBJ1-2	.	15	TGTGCCAGCAGTACTACCCCAGGGGAGGACTATGGCTACACCTTC	CASSTTPGEDYGYTF
TRBV30	.	TRBJ2-7	TRBD1	17	TGTGCCTGGAGTAATATTGCGGGACAGGGAGGTTCCTACGAGCAGTACTTC	CAWSNIAGQGGSYEQYF
TRBV12-3/TRBV12-4	.	TRBJ2-2	.	15	TGTGCCAGCAGTTATAAGGAGGTGAACACCGGGGAGCTGTTTTTT	CASSYKEVNTGELFF
TRBV20-1	many	TRBJ1-1	.	15	TGCAGTGCCTTAGAGCCTTCCCGGGGGAACACTGAAGCTTTCTTT	CSALEPSRGNTEAFF
TRBV20-1	.	TRBJ1-2	.	12	TGCAGTGCCCCGGTTAGCCGGGGTGGCTACACCTTC	CSAPVSRGGYTF
TRBV5-1	many	TRBJ2-2	.	14	TGCGCCAGCAGCTTAATGGGTTCGTCCGGGGAGCTGTTTTTT	CASSLMGSSGELFF
TRBV29-1	many	TRBJ1-4	TRBD1	16	TGCAGCGTTGCAACTTTAGGACAGGGGACTAATGAAAAACTGTTTTTT	CSVATLGQGTNEKLFF
TRBV29-1	many	TRBJ2-3	.	12	TGCAGCGTTGAAGCCCATGAGGATACGCAGTATTTT	CSVEAHEDTQYF
TRBV27	many	TRBJ1-6	TRBD1	16	TGTGCCAGCAGCCGGGACAGCACTATCTATAATTCACCCCTCCACTTT	CASSRDSTIYNSPLHF
TRBV5-1	many	TRBJ1-2	.	18	TGCGCCAGCAGCTTGGAATGGCCAGCCGCAGGGGACTTCTATGGCTACACCTTC	CASSLEWPAAGDFYGYTF
TRBV2	many	TRBJ2-7	.	14	TGTGCCAGCATTCCACAGGGGGGGACGGGGGAGCAGTACTTC	CASIPQGGTGEQYF
TRBV5-1	many	TRBJ1-1	.	14	TGCGCCAGCAGCCGAAGTCTAGGGGACACTGAAGCTTTCTTT	CASSRSLGDTEAFF
TRBV6-1	many	TRBJ2-6	.	15	TGTGCCAGCAGTGAAGGGTTCTCTGGGGCCAACGTCCTGACTTTC	CASSEGFSGANVLTF
TRBV6-1	many	TRBJ1-4	TRBD1	14	TGTGCCAGCAGTGAGGTGAGGGGACAGGAAAAACTGTTTTTT	CASSEVRGQEKLFF
TRBV12-3/TRBV12-4	many	TRBJ2-5	.	14	TGTGCCAGCAGTATGAGGGTGGTAGTGGAGACCCAGTACTTC	CASSMRVVVETQYF
TRBV14	few	TRBJ2-3	TRBD2	15	TGTGCCAGCAGCCAAGATAGGCTAGCGGCAGATACGCAGTATTTT	CASSQDRLAADTQYF
TRBV11-2	few	TRBJ1-2	.	13	TGTGCCAGCAGCTTAGACAGGGAGAGGAGCTACACCTTC	CASSLDRERSYTF
TRBV5-1	many	TRBJ2-7	TRBD1	15	TGCGCCAGCAGCTTGGTGGTGACAGGGTCCGACGAGCAGTACTTC	CASSLVVTGSDEQYF
TRBV5-1	many	TRBJ2-7	TRBD2	15	TGCGCCAGCAGCGATGGACTAGCGGGAGGCTACGAGCAGTACTTC	CASSDGLAGGYEQYF
TRBV7-9	many	TRBJ2-7	.	13	TGTGCCAGCAGCTTAGCGGGACGGTACGAGCAGTACTTC	CASSLAGRYEQYF
TRBV20-1	.	TRBJ1-1	.	15	TGCAGTGCTAGAGGCCCCCGTTCGGAGAACACTGAAGCTTTCTTT	CSARGPRSENTEAFF
TRBV29-1	many	TRBJ1-1	TRBD1	12	TGCAGCGTCTCTCCTCAGGGGGCGCGGGCTTTCTTT	CSVSPQGARAFF
TRBV27	many	TRBJ2-1	.	14	TGTGCCAGCAGTTGGGGGGCTAATTACAATGAGCAGTTCTTC	CASSWGANYNEQFF
TRBV2	many	TRBJ1-3	TRBD1	15	TGTGCCAGCAGTTCTACAGGGGGAGCTGGAAACACCATATATTTT	CASSSTGGAGNTIYF
TRBV6-1	.	TRBJ1-2	.	12	TGTGCCAGCAGGGACAGTTCTGATGGCTACACCTTC	CASRDSSDGYTF
TRBV12-3/TRBV12-4	many	TRBJ2-7	.	13	TGTGCCAGCAGTTTAGTGGAGGGCTACGAGCAGTACTTC	CASSLVEGYEQYF
TRBV6-1	few	TRBJ2-7	.	12	TGTGCCAGCAGTACACCGACGGACGAGCAGTACTTC	CASSTPTDEQYF
TRBV10-3	many	TRBJ1-1	TRBD1	14	TGTGCCATCTCCGGGACAGGGGCTAACACTGAAGCTTTCTTT	CAISGTGANTEAFF
TRBV3-1	many	TRBJ2-3	.	13	TGTGCCAGCAGCCTCGGACTATCAGATACGCAGTATTTT	CASSLGLSDTQYF
TRBV20-1	.	TRBJ2-3	TRBD2	15	TGCAGTGCTAGAGGGGGGGGTGTAGCCCCAGATACGCAGTATTTT	CSARGGGVAPDTQYF
TRBV28	many	TRBJ2-1	TRBD2	16	TGTGCCAGCAGTTACCTAGCGGGCCCATCCTACAATGAGCAGTTCTTC	CASSYLAGPSYNEQFF
TRBV29-1	many	TRBJ2-3	.	19	TGCAGCGTTCCCCAAGGGGGATACGCCGGACCGGAAAGCACAGATACGCAGTATTTT	CSVPQGGYAGPESTDTQYF
TRBV9	few	TRBJ2-3	TRBD2	13	TGTGCCAGTACGGGGGGAGGGTCAGATACGCAGTATTTT	CASTGGGSDTQYF
TRBV2	many	TRBJ1-3	.	13	TGTGCCAGCCTGCCCTACTCTGGAAACACCATATATTTT	CASLPYSGNTIYF
TRBV9	many	TRBJ1-1	.	15	TGTGCCAGCAGCCCTTTAGGACAGACGAACACTGAAGCTTTCTTT	CASSPLGQTNTEAFF
TRBV29-1	.	TRBJ2-1	.	13	TGCAGCTGTAGAATTATTTCCTACAATGAGCAGTTCTTC	CSCRIISYNEQFF
TRBV20-1	many	TRBJ2-1	TRBD2	16	TGCAGTGCTTTACTTCCGCTAGCGGGCTCCTACAATGAGCAGTTCTTC	CSALLPLAGSYNEQFF
TRBV6-4	few	TRBJ2-1	.	16	TGTGCCAGCAGTTACTCGACCGGCGGAATCAACAATGAGCAGTTCTTC	CASSYSTGGINNEQFF